The 12 T cell receptor beta chains below all came from one sample that was sequenced in a study of shared clonotypes between healthy human individuals. Profiled with immunoSEQ multiplex PCR; TCRdb holds only in-frame clones, not every one. The data hold about 2,100,000 clones, with under 95% observed a single time. As defined, naive CD8 cells were CD45RO-negative and positively selected for CCR7, with terminally differentiated effector memory CD45RA+ cells excluded. The specimen sequenced was naive CD8+ T cells from PBMCs. The origin of the receptors is a man younger than 30 in good health. Some clones in this sample may be carry-over from other donors' samples.

The chain carries TRBV7-2 and TRBJ2-1; 7 bases fit TRBD2. Per the germline V gene, CDR1 is SGHTA and CDR2 is FQGNSA. The V gene end was trimmed by 1 base and the J gene end by 5 bases; junction bases not matched to a gene: 8. This CDR3 contains 16 residues. Written as DNA, the CDR3 is TGTGCCAGCAGCTTAGTGGTGGGAGGGCCGAACAATGAGCAGTTCTTC. This codes for CASSLVVGGPNNEQFF.

The rearrangement uses TRBV6-6 and TRBJ2-1, with a tentative D call TRBD1 (6 bases). This CDR3 is built from 13 residues. V dropped 7 bases and J dropped 9 bases, with 16 bases sitting between them. Germline V gene sequence: CDR1 MNHNY, CDR2 SVGAGI (reference sequence). The CDR3, as DNA: TGTGCCAGCACCCTATCTGACAGGTTTGAGCAGTTCTTC. Its translation is CASTLSDRFEQFF.

V usage is TRBV4-2 and J usage is TRBJ1-2, with 11 bases matching TRBD1. From germline, CDR1 is LGHNA and CDR2 YNFKEQ. This CDR3 contains 15 residues. V shed 1 base and J 4 bases; nucleotides not matched to a gene: 2. In DNA, the CDR3 is TGTGCCAGCAGCCAAGGGACAGGGGGCCTCTATGGCTACACCTTC. Protein sequence: CASSQGTGGLYGYTF.

This chain links TRBV7-2 with TRBJ2-7; no clear D gene. Trimming removed 5 bases from V and 7 bases from J, with 12 bases in between. Germline V gives CDR1 SGHTA, CDR2 FQGNSA. This CDR3 is built from 12 residues. The CDR3 is CASSHSPQEQYF. CDR3 DNA sequence: TGTGCCAGCAGCCACTCCCCCCAGGAGCAGTACTTC.

The chain uses TRBV6-4 and TRBJ2-1; D might be TRBD2 (6 bases). Looked up from germline, CDR1 is MRHNA and CDR2 is SNTAGT. V was pared by 2 bases and J by 4 bases, with 12 bases between. The CDR3 runs 15 residues. In DNA form, the CDR3 reads TGTGCCAGCAGTGACCGACCGGGAGATTACAATGAGCAGTTCTTC. This sequence encodes CASSDRPGDYNEQFF.

The rearrangement links TRBV4-3 to TRBJ1-1; 8 nucleotides match TRBD1. The CDR3 covers 17 residues. J was trimmed by 0 bases and V by 1 base; bases with no gene match: 7. CDR1 is LGHNA and CDR2 is YSLEER in the germline V gene. The CDR3 nucleotides read TGCGCCAGCAGCCAAGGGCTCCAGACAGGGGTGAACACTGAAGCTTTCTTT. It yields the protein CASSQGLQTGVNTEAFF.

This clone came up a few times. The J gene is TRBJ2-1, the V gene TRBV27; possibly TRBD1 for D (5 bases). The germline V gene encodes CDR1 MNHEY and CDR2 SMNVEV (reference sequence). The CDR3 is made up of 14 amino acids. V gave up 5 bases and J gave up 9 bases, with 17 bases separating them. The CDR3 region is CASSAVGAAGEQFF. Here the CDR3 DNA reads TGTGCCAGCAGTGCCGTTGGGGCGGCAGGTGAGCAGTTCTTC.

The chain carries TRBV9 and TRBJ2-3; 10 bases align to TRBD2. The CDR3 extends over 17 amino acids. CDR1 SGDLS and CDR2 YYNGEE come from the germline V gene. Trimming cost V 0 bases and J 0 bases; bases outside gene matches: 4. CDR3 sequence reads: CASSVVGLAYSTDTQYF. The CDR3 coding sequence is TGTGCCAGCAGCGTAGTGGGACTAGCGTATAGCACAGATACGCAGTATTTT.

V and J are TRBV28 and TRBJ2-7; no firm D call. Trimming cost V 6 bases and J 2 bases, with 8 bases left between them. CDR3 length: 12 residues. Germline V gene lookup returns CDR1 MDHEN and CDR2 SYDVKM. Here the CDR3 reads CASSDNTYEQYF. The CDR3 DNA reads TGTGCCAGCAGCGACAATACCTACGAGCAGTACTTC.

The chain carries TRBV11-2 and TRBJ2-7, with D possibly matching TRBD2 (5 bases). Germline V gene lookup returns CDR1 SGHAT and CDR2 FQNNGV. The V and J ends lost 5 bases and 2 bases respectively, with 13 bases between them. This CDR3 spans 14 amino acids. The CDR3 sequence is CASSPRDSPYEQYF. DNA for the CDR3: TGTGCCAGCAGCCCCCGGGATTCTCCCTACGAGCAGTACTTC.

The rearrangement joins TRBV29-1 to TRBJ2-7; 10 nucleotides agree with TRBD1. Germline V gene lookup returns CDR1 SQVTM and CDR2 ANQGSEA. There are 14 residues in the CDR3. The V segment lost 7 bases and the J segment 4 bases; nucleotides outside the gene matches: 10. The CDR3 loop is CSAKPGQGLYEQYF. The CDR3 DNA follows: TGCAGCGCAAAACCGGGACAGGGGCTTTACGAGCAGTACTTC.

The V gene is TRBV6-6, the J gene TRBJ2-5; D is possibly TRBD1 (6 bases). Germline CDR1 and CDR2: MNHNY and SVGAGI (reference sequence). Trimming pared 2 bases from V and 4 bases from J, leaving 14 bases between. This CDR3 contains 15 residues. The CDR3 loop is CASSYRQGMGETQYF. In DNA, the CDR3 is TGTGCCAGCAGTTACCGCCAGGGGATGGGAGAGACCCAGTACTTC.